A single sample is the source of the 26 T cell receptor beta chains below, sequenced in a study of T cell repertoires in cytomegalovirus infection. From the reads, TCRdb called clonotypes with MiXCR, one entry per CDR3 protein. The sample shows some 240,000 distinct CDR3 sequences, approximately 15% of them seen only once. Sequencing was carried out using CD8+ T cells from PBMCs. The source of these receptors is a human donor in good health (CMV status not recorded). Some clones in this sample may be carry-over from other donors' samples.

This clonotype was seen once. One end of the junction does not line up with germline, which may come from a read error. This chain joins TRBV19 and TRBJ2-7; the D is unclear. CDR1 is LNHDA, CDR2 SQIVND, per germline (reference sequence). This CDR3 is 13 amino acids long. The CDR3 DNA is TGTGCCAGTAGTATTGGCCACCCCTACGAGCGGTACTTC. Residues: CASSIGHPYERYF.

This clonotype was observed many times. The chain uses TRBV7-2 and TRBJ2-7; D is uncertain. The CDR3 is 13 amino acids. Germline lookup yields CDR1 SGHTA and CDR2 FQGNSA. Trimming left V 2 bases short and J 3 bases short, with 8 bases between. CDR3 in amino acids: CASSLWTHYEQYF. The CDR3 coding sequence is TGTGCCAGCAGCTTATGGACCCACTACGAGCAGTACTTC. The entire variable domain, with the rest obtained from reference TRBV7-2 and TRBJ2-7, is as follows: GAGVSQSPSNKVTEKGKDVELRCDPISGHTALYWYRQSLGQGLEFLIYFQGNSAPDKSGLPSDRFSAERTGGSVSTLTIQRTQQEDSAVYLCASSLWTHYEQYFGPGTRLTVT.

The chain combines TRBV20-1 with TRBJ2-3; either TRBD1 or TRBD2 may fit D (6 bases each). V was shortened by 0 bases and J by 7 bases, with 17 bases between the two germline ends. This CDR3 has 15 amino acids. CDR1 is DFQATT and CDR2 is SNEGSKA in the germline V gene (reference sequence). The CDR3 is CSAREFSGALNTQYF. CDR3 bases: TGCAGTGCTAGAGAATTCTCGGGGGCATTGAATACGCAGTATTTT.

V is TRBV4-2 and J is TRBJ1-5; D is unclear. The CDR3 has 14 residues. Germline CDR1 and CDR2: LGHNA and YNFKEQ. The germline V and J ends were trimmed by 4 bases and 3 bases, with 10 bases remaining between them. CDR3 in DNA: TGTGCCAGCAGCCCGTCCGCCTTCAATCAGCCCCAGCATTTT. This encodes CASSPSAFNQPQHF.

This clonotype was recorded many times. This sequence joins TRBV7-8 and TRBJ1-2; 9 positions agree with TRBD1. The J segment lost 7 bases and the V segment lost 4 bases, leaving 10 bases of the junction unmatched. The V gene's germline CDR1 is SGHVS and CDR2 FQNEAQ. The CDR3 spans 15 residues. The CDR3 DNA follows: TGTGCCAGCAGCTACCCGGGACAGGGAGAACGTGGCTACACCTTC. This encodes CASSYPGQGERGYTF.

This chain connects TRBV12-3 or TRBV12-4 to TRBJ2-2; TRBD1 or TRBD2 may be the D gene (5 bases each). The germline V and J ends were trimmed by 5 bases and 3 bases, with 10 bases remaining between them. This CDR3 spans 14 amino acids. The CDR3 nucleotides are TGTGCCAGCAGTCACGGGACCCACACCGGGGAGCTGTTTTTT. As protein: CASSHGTHTGELFF.

The chain links TRBV29-1 to TRBJ2-7, with 11 bases lining up with TRBD1. Germline loops: CDR1 SQVTM, CDR2 ANQGSEA. V lost 1 base, J lost 2 bases, and 7 bases stayed unmatched. This CDR3 is built from 16 residues. The CDR3 DNA follows: TGCAGCGTTGAAGCGCTACCGGGACAGGGGGCCTACGAGCAGTACTTC. It yields the protein CSVEALPGQGAYEQYF.

This clonotype appeared many times. The genes are TRBV10-3 and TRBJ1-4; D remains unclear. Germline assignment: CDR1 ENHRY and CDR2 SYGVKD. The CDR3 covers 14 residues. Trimming stripped 0 bases from V and 7 bases from J, with 9 bases between. The CDR3 DNA reads TGTGCCATCAGTGAGTCGAATTGGGGTGAAAAACTGTTTTTT. Amino acids: CAISESNWGEKLFF.

This clonotype was seen repeatedly, ten times or more. The chain employs TRBV29-1 and TRBJ2-3; TRBD2 agrees at 9 bases. This CDR3 is built from 19 residues. CDR1 and CDR2 from the germline V gene are SQVTM and ANQGSEA. V trimming: 0 bases; J trimming: 8 bases; junction bases outside the gene matches: 21. The CDR3 DNA reads as TGCAGCGTTGAAGATCCGTGGGCCGGGGGGACTAGCTCCAGTCTTACGCAGTATTTT. Protein: CSVEDPWAGGTSSSLTQYF.

This clonotype was found a few times. The chain employs TRBV6-5 and TRBJ1-6; no clear D gene. CDR3 length: 15 amino acids. The V gene lost 0 bases and the J gene lost 4 bases, with 7 bases spanning the gap. The germline V gene encodes CDR1 MNHEY and CDR2 SVGAGI. The CDR3 sequence is CASSYSSQYNSPLHF. CDR3 nucleotide sequence: TGTGCCAGCAGTTACTCGAGCCAGTATAATTCACCCCTCCACTTT.

The table lists this clonotype with a few counts. This sequence joins TRBV4-1 and TRBJ2-6; D is unclear. V shed 0 bases and J shed 8 bases, with 20 bases lying between them. CDR3 length: 18 residues. Germline CDR1 MGHRA, CDR2 YSYEKL. The CDR3 spells CASSQDFFIVVGPNVLTF. The CDR3 DNA is TGCGCCAGCAGCCAAGATTTCTTTATCGTGGTCGGTCCCAACGTCCTGACTTTC.

This clonotype was observed a few times. The chain combines TRBV6-2 or TRBV6-3 with TRBJ2-7; D ambiguous. This CDR3 is 13 amino acids long. From germline, CDR1 is MNHEY and CDR2 SVGEGT. Trimming took 0 bases from V and 2 from J, leaving 5 bases between them. CDR3 DNA sequence: TGTGCCAGCAGTTACTCCTTAACCTACGAGCAGTACTTC. Protein: CASSYSLTYEQYF.

This clonotype showed up just a few times. The chain couples TRBV7-9 to TRBJ2-1; 10 bases map to TRBD1. The germline V gene encodes CDR1 SEHNR and CDR2 FQNEAQ (reference sequence). V was clipped by 5 bases and J by 3 bases; unmatched bases: 16. CDR3 length: 19 amino acids. The CDR3 DNA is TGTGCCAGCAGCATACTCACCGGGACAGGGGACTTTTTCTACAATGAGCAGTTCTTC. It is translated as CASSILTGTGDFFYNEQFF. The complete variable domain, with remaining parts taken from reference TRBV7-9 and TRBJ2-1, reads DTGVSQNPRHKITKRGQNVTFRCDPISEHNRLYWYRQTLGQGPEFLTYFQNEAQLEKSRLLSDRFSAERPKGSFSTLEIQRTEQGDSAMYLCASSILTGTGDFFYNEQFFGPGTRLTVL.

The chain is built from TRBV3-1 and TRBJ1-1; TRBD1 aligns across 10 bases. In germline, CDR1 is LGHDT, CDR2 YNNKEL (reference sequence). The ends lost 0 bases at V and 8 bases at J; junction bases unmatched: 6. CDR3 length equals 15 residues. CDR3 coding DNA: TGTGCCAGCAGCCAAGATTTCAGACAGGGGGCAGAAGCTTTCTTT. Amino acid sequence: CASSQDFRQGAEAFF.

This clonotype came up many times. The rearrangement uses TRBV7-2 and TRBJ2-3, with 9 bases identical to TRBD1. Germline CDR1 is SGHTA and CDR2 is FQGNSA. V lost 5 bases, J lost 1 base, and 7 bases stayed unmatched. CDR3 length equals 16 residues. As DNA, the CDR3 is TGTGCCAGCAGCCCCGGGACAGGGATTGGCACAGATACGCAGTATTTT. It is translated as CASSPGTGIGTDTQYF. Filled out from reference TRBV7-2 and TRBJ2-3, the complete variable domain reads GAGVSQSPSNKVTEKGKDVELRCDPISGHTALYWYRQSLGQGLEFLIYFQGNSAPDKSGLPSDRFSAERTGGSVSTLTIQRTQQEDSAVYLCASSPGTGIGTDTQYFGPGTRLTVL.

This clonotype has just a few counts. This rearrangement joins TRBV25-1 to TRBJ1-6, with no clear D. The CDR3 length is 15 residues. V was shortened by 2 bases and J by 9 bases, with 14 bases between the two germline ends. Looked up from germline, CDR1 is MGHDK and CDR2 is SYGVNS. CDR3 loop: CASSEREAPSSPLHF. Here the CDR3 DNA reads TGTGCCAGCAGTGAACGGGAGGCCCCTAGTTCACCCCTCCACTTT.

Comments on this clonotype: A clone one base away is much larger, so this may be a read error. The chain combines TRBV4-1 with TRBJ2-1; 7 bases match TRBD1. Germline assignment: CDR1 MGHRA and CDR2 YSYEKL. This CDR3 contains 16 residues. In nucleotides, the CDR3 is TGCGACAGCAGCCAAGCCCCTGACAGGGCCTACAATGAGCAGTTCTTC. Protein: CDSSQAPDRAYNEQFF.

This clonotype was detected only a few times. The chain uses TRBV7-6 and TRBJ1-3; 8 bases map to TRBD1. CDR3 length equals 16 residues. Germline CDR1 is SGHVS and CDR2 is FNYEAQ. Trimming cost V 0 bases and J 4 bases; bases outside gene matches: 5. As DNA, the CDR3 is TGTGCCAGCAGCTTAGCCCCGGACAGGGCCGGAAACACCATATATTTT. Its translation is CASSLAPDRAGNTIYF.

This clonotype was seen repeatedly, ten times or more. The chain is built from TRBV2 and TRBJ2-7; the D is unclear. The CDR3 is 11 residues long. From germline, CDR1 is SNHLY and CDR2 FYNNEI. V was shortened by 7 bases and J by 3 bases, with 7 bases between the two germline ends. The chain's CDR3 is CASNGGYEQYF. Here the CDR3 DNA reads TGTGCCAGCAATGGCGGCTACGAGCAGTACTTC.

The J gene is TRBJ2-7, the V gene TRBV4-1; TRBD1 is a possible D gene (5 bases). The CDR3 sequence is 15 residues long. The germline V gene has CDR1 MGHRA and CDR2 YSYEKL. The V end was cut by 0 bases, the J end by 3 bases, with 12 bases between. DNA of the CDR3: TGCGCCAGCAGCCAAGATCCCGGACAACTCTACGAGCAGTACTTC. Protein product: CASSQDPGQLYEQYF.

The chain recombines TRBV27 with TRBJ2-1, with a weak D call TRBD2 (6 bases). CDR1 MNHEY and CDR2 SMNVEV come from the germline V gene (reference sequence). V lost 3 bases and J 10 bases, leaving 25 bases between the germline ends. The CDR3 extends over 17 amino acids. CDR3 amino acids: CASSFGGYGGREGEQFF. The CDR3 DNA sequence: TGTGCCAGCAGTTTTGGGGGGTACGGGGGACGCGAGGGCGAGCAGTTCTTC.

A few counts support this clonotype. The chain is built from TRBV4-3 and TRBJ2-2; 10 bases map to TRBD1. With V trimmed by 3 bases and J by 7 bases, 5 bases remained unmatched. This CDR3 has 15 residues. Germline assignment: CDR1 LGHNA and CDR2 YSLEER. This chain's CDR3 is CASSHGTGDSGELFF. The DNA for the CDR3 is TGCGCCAGCAGCCACGGGACAGGGGATAGCGGGGAGCTGTTTTTT.

This clonotype occurred many times. V usage is TRBV7-8 and J usage is TRBJ1-3; maybe TRBD1 (6 bases). CDR3 length equals 18 residues. Trimming left V 3 bases short and J 4 bases short, with 22 bases between. Germline lookup yields CDR1 SGHVS and CDR2 FQNEAQ. CDR3 nucleotides: TGTGCCAGCAGCTTTAAGACGGCAGGGGTCATGCCCGGAAACACCATATATTTT. Translated, it gives CASSFKTAGVMPGNTIYF.

The gene calls are TRBV28 and TRBJ2-7; 7 bases are a match to TRBD1. CDR1 is MDHEN, CDR2 SYDVKM, per germline. There are 16 residues in the CDR3. Trimming removed 3 bases from V and 3 bases from J; junction bases left unmatched: 11. The CDR3 DNA reads as TGTGCCAGCAGTTTCCGAGACAGGGTGACTCTCTACGAGCAGTACTTC. Translation: CASSFRDRVTLYEQYF.

This clonotype was detected only a few times. V gene TRBV29-1 combines with J gene TRBJ1-3; D is ambiguous. Per germline, CDR1 SQVTM and CDR2 ANQGSEA. The CDR3 spans 13 residues. Trimming left V 7 bases short and J 7 bases short, with 17 bases between. The CDR3 DNA reads as TGCAGCGCCCTGCCCACAGAGGACAACACCATATATTTT. Residues: CSALPTEDNTIYF.

J is TRBJ2-1 and V is TRBV5-1, with D possibly matching TRBD2 (5 bases). Germline V gene lookup returns CDR1 SGHRS and CDR2 YFSETQ. The CDR3 sequence is 13 residues long. V was trimmed by 4 bases and J by 8 bases, leaving 13 bases between them. In DNA, the CDR3 is TGCGCCAGCAGCGTGGTCGGCGGGCATGAGCAGTTCTTC. As protein: CASSVVGGHEQFF.